This TCR beta chain stems from a study of T cell changes during pregnancy in multiple sclerosis. The repertoire was sequenced with immunoSEQ multiplex PCR; TCRdb's copy has only in-frame clones and lacks some. The repertoire holds tens of thousands of clones, around 94% seen once, with 1% to 1.5% in the top ten. Trimming shortened V by 2 bases and J by 3 bases, and 3 bases separated the two germline ends. Germline V gene sequence: CDR1 SGHRS, CDR2 YFSETQ. The CDR3 is 12 residues long. The TCR sequence derives from a female donor with multiple sclerosis, enrolled in a pregnancy study. The chain has TRBV5-1 and TRBJ2-1, with D unclear. The sequencing sample was made of peripheral blood. The CDR3 nucleotides read TGCGCCAGCAGCTTAAACTACAATGAGCAGTTCTTC. Translation gives CASSLNYNEQFF.